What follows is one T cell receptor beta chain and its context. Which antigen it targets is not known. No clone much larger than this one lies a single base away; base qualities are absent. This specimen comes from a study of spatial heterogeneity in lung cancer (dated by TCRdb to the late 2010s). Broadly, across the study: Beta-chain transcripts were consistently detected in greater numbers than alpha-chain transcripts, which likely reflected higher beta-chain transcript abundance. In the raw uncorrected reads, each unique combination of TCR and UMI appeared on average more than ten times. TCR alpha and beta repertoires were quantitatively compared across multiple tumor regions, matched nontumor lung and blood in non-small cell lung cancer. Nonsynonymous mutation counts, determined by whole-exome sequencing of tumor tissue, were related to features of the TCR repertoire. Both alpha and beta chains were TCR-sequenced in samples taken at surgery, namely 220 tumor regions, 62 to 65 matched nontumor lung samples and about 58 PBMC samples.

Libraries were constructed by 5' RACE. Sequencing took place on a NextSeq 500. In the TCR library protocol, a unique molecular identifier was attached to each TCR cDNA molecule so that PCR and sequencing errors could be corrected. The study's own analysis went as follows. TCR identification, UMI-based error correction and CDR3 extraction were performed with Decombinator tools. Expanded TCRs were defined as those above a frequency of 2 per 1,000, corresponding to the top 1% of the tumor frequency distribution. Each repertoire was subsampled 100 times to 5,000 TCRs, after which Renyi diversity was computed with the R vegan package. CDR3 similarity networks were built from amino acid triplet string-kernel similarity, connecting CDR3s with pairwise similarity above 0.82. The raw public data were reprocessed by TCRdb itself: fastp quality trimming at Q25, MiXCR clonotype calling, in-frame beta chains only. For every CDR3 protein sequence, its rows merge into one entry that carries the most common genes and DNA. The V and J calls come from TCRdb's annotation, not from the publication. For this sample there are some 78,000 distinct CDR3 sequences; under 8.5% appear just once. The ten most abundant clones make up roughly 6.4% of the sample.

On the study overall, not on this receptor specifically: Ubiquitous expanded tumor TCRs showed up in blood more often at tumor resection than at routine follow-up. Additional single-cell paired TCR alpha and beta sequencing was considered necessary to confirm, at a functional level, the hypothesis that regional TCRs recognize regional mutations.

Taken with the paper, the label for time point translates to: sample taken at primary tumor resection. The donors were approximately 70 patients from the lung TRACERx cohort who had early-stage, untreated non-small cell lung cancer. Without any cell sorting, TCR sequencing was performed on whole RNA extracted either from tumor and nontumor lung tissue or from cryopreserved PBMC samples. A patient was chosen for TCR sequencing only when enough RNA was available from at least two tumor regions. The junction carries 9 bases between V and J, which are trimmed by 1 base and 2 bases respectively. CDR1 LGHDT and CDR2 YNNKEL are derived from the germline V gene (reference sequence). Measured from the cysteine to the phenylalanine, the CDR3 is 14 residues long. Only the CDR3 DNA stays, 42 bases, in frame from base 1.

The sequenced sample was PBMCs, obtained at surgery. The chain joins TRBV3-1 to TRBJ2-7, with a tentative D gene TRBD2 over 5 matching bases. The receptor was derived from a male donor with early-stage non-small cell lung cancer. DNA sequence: TGTGCCAGCAGCCAAGGCGGGTGGGCCTACGAGCAGTACTTC. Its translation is CASSQGGWAYEQYF.